This TCR beta chain is from a study of T cell repertoires in cytomegalovirus infection. Study context: Recently identified HLA-C-restricted CMV epitopes were among the peptides used.

TCRdb recomputed calls from the reads with MiXCR, one row per CDR3 protein. The sample carries 700,000 to 850,000 distinct CDR3 sequences, approximately 30% recorded once. Trimming shortened V by 3 bases and J by 7 bases, and 25 bases separated the two germline ends. The CDR3 is made up of 18 amino acids. Germline CDR1 is KGHSH and CDR2 is LQKENI. Note on this clonotype: What it binds is not known.

The rearrangement joins TRBV18 to TRBJ2-1; D perhaps matches TRBD2 (6 bases). This sequence originates from a human donor in good health (CMV status not recorded). Some clones in this sample may be carry-over from other donors' samples. Sequencing used cultured CD8+ T cells from PBMCs, obtained from culture after CMV antigen stimulation. This chain's CDR3 is CASSPDPGDLSRGNEQFF. In nucleotides, the CDR3 is TGTGCCAGCTCACCCGATCCCGGGGACTTGAGCCGAGGGAATGAGCAGTTCTTC.